This entry concerns a single T cell receptor beta chain. Its specificity is not known. This sample also contains other DNA sequences that code for the same CDR3. This specimen comes from a study of OX40 agonist ivuxolimab in advanced cancers. Overall study context: Partial responses, seen in three patients, involved one hepatocellular carcinoma and two cutaneous melanomas. Whole-study results and caveats: CD4+ and CD8+ blood T cells expanded clonally by week 6 at 0.1 to 3.0 mg/kg. Some nonresponders likewise displayed low normalized T-cell clonal expansion.

Germline-derived CDR1 and CDR2 are MNHEY and SVGAGI. The junction had 4 bases not matched to a gene; V was cut back by 2 bases and J by 3 bases. This CDR3 spans 14 amino acids. Repertoires were generated with immunoSEQ multiplex PCR, while TCRdb's copy carries only in-frame clones and drops some. The sample has about 81,000 clones, about 93% seen once. Sampling of blood occurred at baseline, cycle 4 day 1, and cycle 7 day 1. This chain uses TRBV6-5 with TRBJ2-7; 7 bases map to TRBD1. The sequenced sample was CD4+ or CD8+ T cells sorted from blood, obtained in a trial of the OX40 agonist ivuxolimab. This sequence was found in an adult with an advanced solid tumor such as melanoma, head and neck, liver or kidney cancer. CDR3: CASSYEAGGYEQYF. The CDR3 region has the DNA TGTGCCAGCAGTTACGAGGCAGGGGGCTACGAGCAGTACTTC.